The 6 T cell receptor beta chains below were found in one sample sequenced in a study of shared clonotypes between healthy human individuals. Produced via immunoSEQ multiplex PCR; TCRdb's table is partial and in-frame only. The profile shows over a million clones, around 74% of them singletons. The sample taken for sequencing was memory CD4+ T cells sorted from blood. Subset defined: CD45RA-negative fraction. These TCRs come from a young man in good health.

The chain joins TRBV6-5 to TRBJ1-3; the D gene is possibly TRBD1 (5 bases). This CDR3 has 16 amino acids. V gave up 0 bases and J gave up 4 bases, with 13 bases separating them. Germline CDR1 MNHEY, CDR2 SVGAGI. The CDR3 here is CASSYSSGGAGNTIYF. The CDR3 DNA follows: TGTGCCAGCAGTTACTCGAGCGGGGGAGCCGGAAACACCATATATTTT.

The chain couples TRBV2 to TRBJ2-5; 12 bases are a match to TRBD1. The J segment lost 5 bases and the V segment lost 7 bases, leaving 11 bases of the junction unmatched. The CDR3 loop spans 16 amino acids. Germline V gives CDR1 SNHLY, CDR2 FYNNEI. The CDR3 here is CASKKAGTGGWETQYF. In nucleotides, the CDR3 is TGTGCCAGCAAAAAAGCCGGGACAGGGGGCTGGGAGACCCAGTACTTC. Full variable domain (remainder filled in from reference TRBV2 and TRBJ2-5): EPEVTQTPSHQVTQMGQEVILRCVPISNHLYFYWYRQILGQKVEFLVSFYNNEISEKSEIFDDQFSVERPDGSNFTLKIRSTKLEDSAMYFCASKKAGTGGWETQYFGPGTRLLVL.

The V and J genes are TRBV10-3 and TRBJ2-1; maybe TRBD2 (5 bases). V was trimmed by 3 bases and J by 3 bases, leaving 6 bases between them. The CDR3 sequence is 13 residues long. Germline loops: CDR1 ENHRY, CDR2 SYGVKD. The CDR3 region is CAISDRGYNEQFF. The CDR3 DNA reads as TGTGCCATCAGTGACCGGGGCTACAATGAGCAGTTCTTC.

The V call is TRBV7-2, the J call TRBJ2-5; possible D gene TRBD2, 6 bases. This CDR3 is 15 amino acids long. Germline CDR1 reads SGHTA; CDR2 reads FQGNSA. Trimming pared 2 bases from V and 2 bases from J, leaving 12 bases between. In DNA form, the CDR3 reads TGTGCCAGCAGCTTACACGGGACTCCTCAAGAGACCCAGTACTTC. It is translated as CASSLHGTPQETQYF.

The rearrangement links TRBV5-4 to TRBJ2-1; 7 nucleotides align to TRBD1. The trim removed 6 bases at V and 7 bases at J, leaving 13 bases unmatched. Germline CDR1 and CDR2: SGHNT and YYREEE (reference sequence). The CDR3 length is 15 residues. The CDR3 DNA reads TGTGCCAGCACGAGGACAGGTATAGGGGAGAATGAGCAGTTCTTC. Translated, it gives CASTRTGIGENEQFF.

The V call is TRBV30, the J call TRBJ1-5; 9 positions agree with TRBD1. Germline CDR1 is GTSNPN and CDR2 is SVGIG (reference sequence). The trim removed 3 bases at V and 7 bases at J, leaving 10 bases unmatched. The CDR3 extends over 15 amino acids. In nucleotides, the CDR3 is TGTGCCTGGAGCCTTAACAGGGGGCAGGGGCAGCCCCAGCATTTT. It specifies CAWSLNRGQGQPQHF.